What follows is one T cell receptor (beta chain) and its context. Its antigen remains unidentified. The CDR3 extends over 11 amino acids. Trimming left V 6 bases short and J 4 bases short, with 5 bases between. This sample was taken from a study of T cell repertoires in cytomegalovirus infection. TCRdb reprocessed the reads via MiXCR and lists one record per CDR3 protein. This sample has some 920,000 distinct CDR3 sequences, with about a third found just once. The source of this sequence is a human donor in good health (CMV status not recorded). Some clones in this sample may be carry-over from other donors' samples. The input for sequencing was cultured CD8+ T cells from PBMCs, taken from culture after CMV antigen stimulation. The V gene is TRBV12-3 or TRBV12-4, the J gene TRBJ2-3; D gene unclear. CDR3 DNA: TGTGCCAGCAGGGAATCAGATACGCAGTATTTT. Translation gives CASRESDTQYF.